This section outlines one TCR beta chain sequence together with its context. Its antigen remains unidentified. This entry comes from a study of T cell clonotyping in hematopoietic cell transplantation. Regarding time point: recipient sample about 28 days before transplant, after cytoreduction. Samples: about 28 days before transplant, then days 30, 100 and 180 after. TCRdb keeps only in-frame clones here, not all; method: immunoSEQ multiplex PCR. Of about 41,000 clones listed, about 85% were seen once; the top ten hold around 2.9%. Germline loops: CDR1 SGHAT, CDR2 FQNNGV. CDR3 length: 14 residues. V lost 1 base and J 2 bases, leaving 3 bases between the germline ends. Study results and limitations: Without cell sorting, CD4 versus CD8 contributions remain unresolved. At the given depth, recipient repertoires were over 95% de novo clonotypes.

The chain is built from TRBV11-2 and TRBJ2-6; D unclear. The sequenced sample was peripheral blood mononuclear cells, obtained before stem cell transplant. The source is a man between 60 and 75 years old with acute myeloid leukemia. Some clones in this sample may be carry-over from other donors' samples. CDR3 nucleotides: TGTGCCAGCAGCTTAGTGCCTGGGGCCAACGTCCTGACTTTC. It specifies CASSLVPGANVLTF.